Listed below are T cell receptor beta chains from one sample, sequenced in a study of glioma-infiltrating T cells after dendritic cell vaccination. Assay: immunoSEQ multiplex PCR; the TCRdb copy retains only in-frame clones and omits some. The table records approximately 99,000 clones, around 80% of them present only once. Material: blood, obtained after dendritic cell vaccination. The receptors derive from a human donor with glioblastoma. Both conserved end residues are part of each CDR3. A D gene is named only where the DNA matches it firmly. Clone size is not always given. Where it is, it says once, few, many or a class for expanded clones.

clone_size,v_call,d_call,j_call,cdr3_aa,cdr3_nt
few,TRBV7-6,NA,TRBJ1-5,CASSPRQDQPQHF,TGTGCCAGCAGCCCCCGGCAGGATCAGCCCCAGCATTTT
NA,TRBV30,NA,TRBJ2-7,CAWSVTYYSSYEQYF,TGTGCCTGGAGTGTAACTTATTATAGTTCTTACGAGCAGTACTTC
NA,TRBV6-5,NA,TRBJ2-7,CASSYSRRQPYEQYF,TGTGCCAGCAGTTACTCGAGGCGGCAACCCTACGAGCAGTACTTC
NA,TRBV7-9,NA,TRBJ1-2,CASSLDGRALGYGYTF,TGTGCCAGCAGCTTAGATGGGCGGGCCTTAGGCTATGGCTACACCTTC
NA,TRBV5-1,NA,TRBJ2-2,CASSPRVTGELFF,TGCGCCAGCAGCCCCAGGGTTACCGGGGAGCTGTTTTTT
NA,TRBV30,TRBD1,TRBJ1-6,CAWDRPGQGFSPLHF,TGTGCCTGGGACCGCCCGGGACAGGGGTTCTCACCCCTCCACTTT
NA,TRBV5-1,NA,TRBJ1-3,CASSLGRVSGNTIYF,TGCGCCAGCAGCTTGGGAAGAGTCTCAGGAAACACCATATATTTT
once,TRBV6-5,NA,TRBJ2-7,CASSRDRDFYEQYF,TGTGCCAGCAGCCGAGACCGGGACTTCTACGAGCAGTACTTC
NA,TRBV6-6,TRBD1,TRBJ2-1,CASSSNLLGTGAEQFF,TGTGCCAGCAGTTCGAACCTGCTTGGGACAGGGGCTGAGCAGTTCTTC
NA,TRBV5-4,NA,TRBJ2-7,CASSWGGSIYEQYF,TGTGCCAGCAGCTGGGGGGGCAGTATCTACGAGCAGTACTTC
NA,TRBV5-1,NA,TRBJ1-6,CASSLSWGLDNSPLHF,TGCGCCAGCAGCTTGAGTTGGGGGCTAGATAATTCACCCCTCCACTTT
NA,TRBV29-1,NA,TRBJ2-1,CSVPTGNPLNTYNEQFF,TGCAGCGTACCAACGGGGAACCCTCTTAATACCTACAATGAGCAGTTCTTC
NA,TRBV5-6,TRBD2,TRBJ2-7,CASSLRLAGVPYEQYF,TGTGCCAGCAGCTTGAGGTTAGCGGGAGTACCCTACGAGCAGTACTTC
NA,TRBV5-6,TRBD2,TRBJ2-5,CASSFESGGAMWETQYF,TGTGCCAGCAGCTTTGAGAGCGGGGGGGCCATGTGGGAGACCCAGTACTTC
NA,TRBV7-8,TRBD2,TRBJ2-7,CASSLARASGGAGAYEQYF,TGTGCCAGCAGCTTAGCGCGTGCTAGCGGGGGGGCCGGGGCCTACGAGCAGTACTTC
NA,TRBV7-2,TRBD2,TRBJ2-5,CASSVAGAQETQYF,TGTGCCAGCAGCGTAGCGGGGGCTCAAGAGACCCAGTACTTC
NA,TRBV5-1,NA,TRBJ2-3,CASSWDSSTDTQYF,TGCGCCAGCAGCTGGGACTCCAGCACAGATACGCAGTATTTT